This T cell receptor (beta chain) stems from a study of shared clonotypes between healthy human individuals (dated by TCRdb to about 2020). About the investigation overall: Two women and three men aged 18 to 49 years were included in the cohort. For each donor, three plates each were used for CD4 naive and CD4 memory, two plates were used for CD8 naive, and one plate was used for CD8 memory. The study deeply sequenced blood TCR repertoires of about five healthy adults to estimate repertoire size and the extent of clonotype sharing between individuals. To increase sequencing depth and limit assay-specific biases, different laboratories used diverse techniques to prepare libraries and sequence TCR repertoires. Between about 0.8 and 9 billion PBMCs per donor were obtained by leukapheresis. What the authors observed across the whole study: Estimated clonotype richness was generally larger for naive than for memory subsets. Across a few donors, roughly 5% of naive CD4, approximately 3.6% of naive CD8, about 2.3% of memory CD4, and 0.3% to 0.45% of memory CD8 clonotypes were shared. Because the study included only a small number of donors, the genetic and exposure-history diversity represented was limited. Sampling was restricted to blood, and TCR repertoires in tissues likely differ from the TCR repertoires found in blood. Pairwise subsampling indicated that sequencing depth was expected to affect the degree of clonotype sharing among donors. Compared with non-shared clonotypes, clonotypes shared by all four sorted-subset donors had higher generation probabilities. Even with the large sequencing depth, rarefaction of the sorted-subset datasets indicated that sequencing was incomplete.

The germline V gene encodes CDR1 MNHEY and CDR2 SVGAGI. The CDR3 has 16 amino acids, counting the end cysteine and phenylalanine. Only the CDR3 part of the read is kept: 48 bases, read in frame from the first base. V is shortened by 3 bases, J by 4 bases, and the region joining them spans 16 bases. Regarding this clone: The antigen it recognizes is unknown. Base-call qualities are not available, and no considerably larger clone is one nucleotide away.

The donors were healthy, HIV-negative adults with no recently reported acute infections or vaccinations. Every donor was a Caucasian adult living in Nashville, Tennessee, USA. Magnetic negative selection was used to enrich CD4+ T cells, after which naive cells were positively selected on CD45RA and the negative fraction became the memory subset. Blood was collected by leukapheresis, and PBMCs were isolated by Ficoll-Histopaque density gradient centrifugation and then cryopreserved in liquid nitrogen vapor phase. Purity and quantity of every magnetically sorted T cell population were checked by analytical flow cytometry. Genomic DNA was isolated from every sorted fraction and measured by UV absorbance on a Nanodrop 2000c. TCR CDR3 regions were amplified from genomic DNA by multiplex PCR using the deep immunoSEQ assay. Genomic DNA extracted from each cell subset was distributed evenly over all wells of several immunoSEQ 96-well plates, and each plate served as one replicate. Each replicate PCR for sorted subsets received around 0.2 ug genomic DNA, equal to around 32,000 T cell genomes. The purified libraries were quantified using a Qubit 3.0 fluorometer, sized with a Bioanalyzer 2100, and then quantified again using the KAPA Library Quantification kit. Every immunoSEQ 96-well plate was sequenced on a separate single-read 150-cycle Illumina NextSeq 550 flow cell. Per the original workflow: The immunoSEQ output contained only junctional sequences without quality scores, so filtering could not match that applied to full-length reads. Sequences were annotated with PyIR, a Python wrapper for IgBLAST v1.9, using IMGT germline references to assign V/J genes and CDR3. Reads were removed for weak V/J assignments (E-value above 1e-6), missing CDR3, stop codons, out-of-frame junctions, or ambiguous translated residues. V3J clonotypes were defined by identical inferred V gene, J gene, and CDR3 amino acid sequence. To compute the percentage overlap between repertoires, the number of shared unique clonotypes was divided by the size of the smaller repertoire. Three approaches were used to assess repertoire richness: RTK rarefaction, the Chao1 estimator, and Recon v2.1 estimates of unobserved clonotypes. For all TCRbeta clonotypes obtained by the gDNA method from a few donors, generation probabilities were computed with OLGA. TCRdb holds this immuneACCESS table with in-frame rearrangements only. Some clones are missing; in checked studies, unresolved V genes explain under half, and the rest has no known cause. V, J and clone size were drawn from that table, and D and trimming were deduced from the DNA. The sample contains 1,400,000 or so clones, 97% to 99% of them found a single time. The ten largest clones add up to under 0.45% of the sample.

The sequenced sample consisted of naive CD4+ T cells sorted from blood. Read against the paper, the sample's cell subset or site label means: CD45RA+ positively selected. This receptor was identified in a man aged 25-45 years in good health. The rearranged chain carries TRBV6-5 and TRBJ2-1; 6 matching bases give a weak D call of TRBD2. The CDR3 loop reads CASSYSGTVLYNEQFF. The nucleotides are TGTGCCAGCAGTTATTCCGGGACTGTCTTGTACAATGAGCAGTTCTTC.